The T cell receptor (beta chain) under discussion was sequenced for a study of T cell repertoires in cytomegalovirus infection. Background on the study: CMV epitopes used comprised recently identified HLA-C-restricted ones and well-studied HLA-B-restricted ones. Public TCR beta signature analysis indicated the presence of both CMV infection and matching HLA type.

Using its own MiXCR run on the reads, TCRdb lists one record per CDR3 protein. The data show fewer than 85,000 distinct CDR3 sequences, about 44% seen once. Points from the study as a whole: Cumulative frequency (of public TCR beta family members) identified carriers of CMV plus the relevant HLA. Within the response measured ex vivo, HLA-C-restricted CMV-specific TCR beta clonotypes were dominant.

With respect to this clonotype: Antigen unknown.

The CDR3 has 15 amino acids. V dropped 2 bases and J dropped 2 bases, with 13 bases sitting between them. Germline CDR1 is MNHEY and CDR2 is SMNVEV (reference sequence). The origin of this receptor is a human donor in good health (CMV status not recorded). Some clones in this sample may be carry-over from other donors' samples. The sample in question was CD8+ T cells from cultured PBMCs, obtained from culture after CMV antigen stimulation. The chain employs TRBV27 and TRBJ2-7; D unclear. CDR3 DNA sequence: TGTGCCAGCAGTTTAAGTTCGAATTTGGCCTACGAGCAGTACTTC. The encoded protein is CASSLSSNLAYEQYF.